This T cell receptor (beta chain) was found in a study of T-cell reconstitution after alpha-beta-depleted transplantation in children. A TCRbeta library incorporating unique molecular identifiers was prepared. Each CDR3 protein gets one entry after TCRdb re-called the PCR reads with MiXCR. Of under 400,000 distinct CDR3 sequences detected, approximately 23% appear once; the ten largest clones hold roughly 9.7%. Notes on the study in general: Diversity of TCRbeta at day 60 was high in some patients, arising from surviving recipient T cells and thymic progenitors. At around two months after transplant, the alpha-beta T cells were reportedly derived from several hundred expanded clones that came from non-depleted graft cells. At the one-year point after transplant, T-cell counts and TCRbeta diversity were found to come mostly from T cells that had been newly produced.

There are a few counts of this clonotype. Its antigen is not identified. The CDR3 extends over 14 amino acids. The ends were cut back, 3 bases at V and 4 bases at J, with 12 bases in the middle. The TCR comes from a male patient aged 10 to 17 who had a stem cell transplant for acute lymphoblastic leukemia, so the T cells may come from the graft donor. This specimen was PBMCs, mostly from graft donor cells, taken 180 days after TCRalphabeta/CD19-depleted stem cell transplant. The chain uses TRBV12-3 or TRBV12-4 and TRBJ1-1; D not certain. The CDR3: CASSFGVGITEAFF. Written as DNA, the CDR3 is TGTGCCAGCAGTTTCGGGGTCGGCATCACTGAAGCTTTCTTT.